This is a list of T cell receptor beta chains from one sample in a study of Graves' ophthalmopathy and Graves' hyperthyroidism. In TCRdb, the multiplex PCR reads were re-called with MiXCR into one record per CDR3 protein. The sample carries approximately 330,000 distinct CDR3 sequences, 15% to 20% recorded once. The sample consisted of peripheral blood. The origin of the receptors is an adult man with Graves' ophthalmopathy. CDR3s include the opening cysteine and the closing phenylalanine or tryptophan. A D gene is named only where the DNA matches it firmly. Some rows mark clone size as missing; the rest say once, few, many or name a class of expanded clone.

cdr3_nt,cdr3_aa,v_call,clone_size,d_call,j_call
TGTGCCAGCAGCCCGATCGGGCTCGGCGGGGAGCTGTTTTTT,CASSPIGLGGELFF,TRBV7-6,many,NA,TRBJ2-2
TGTGCCAGCAGCTTTCAGGGGGGGACTAACACCATATATTTT,CASSFQGGTNTIYF,TRBV11-2,many,TRBD1,TRBJ1-3
TGCGCCAGCAGCCAAGTCTTCCGAGGAGACACGAACACCGGGGAGCTGTTTTTT,CASSQVFRGDTNTGELFF,TRBV4-1,many,NA,TRBJ2-2
TGTGCCAGCAGTTCTTACCCCTACGGCTACACCTTC,CASSSYPYGYTF,TRBV12-3/TRBV12-4,many,NA,TRBJ1-2
TGTGCCAGCAGTAAATCTTATTCGGGGGGCACAGATACGCAGTATTTT,CASSKSYSGGTDTQYF,TRBV6-1,NA,NA,TRBJ2-3
TGCAGTGCTATCCTAGCGGGGGGTAGGAGAGGGAATGAGCAGTTCTTC,CSAILAGGRRGNEQFF,TRBV20-1,many,TRBD2,TRBJ2-1
TGCAGTGCTAGACCTAGCGGGGGCTCCCAGTACTTC,CSARPSGGSQYF,TRBV20-1,many,TRBD2,TRBJ2-5
TGTGCCAGCAGTGAAGCCGGACAGGGGGACTCCTACGAGCAGTACTTC,CASSEAGQGDSYEQYF,TRBV2,many,TRBD1,TRBJ2-7
TGTGCCACCCGTGGCCTAGCGGACACCGGGGAGCTGTTTTTT,CATRGLADTGELFF,TRBV24-1,many,TRBD2,TRBJ2-2
TGTGCCAGCAGCCGGCCCAGGGTTGGCGAGCAGTACTTC,CASSRPRVGEQYF,TRBV5-5,many,NA,TRBJ2-7
TGTGCCAGCAGTTTCGCAGACTCTGGGGCCAACGTCCTGACTTTC,CASSFADSGANVLTF,TRBV27,many,NA,TRBJ2-6
TGTGCCAGCAGTTCCCTAGGGGCTTCTACCTACGAGCAGTACTTC,CASSSLGASTYEQYF,TRBV27,many,NA,TRBJ2-7
TGTGCCAGCTCCCCCAAGGCGGGGGGGAGCGAGCAGTACTTC,CASSPKAGGSEQYF,TRBV18,NA,TRBD2,TRBJ2-7
TGTGCCAGCAGGGGGGGACAGCGAACCCCTAGCAATCAGCCCCAGCATTTT,CASRGGQRTPSNQPQHF,TRBV6-5,many,TRBD1,TRBJ1-5
TGTGCCAGCAGCTTAGATGTTTCGGGGCAGCCCCAGCATTTT,CASSLDVSGQPQHF,TRBV7-8,many,NA,TRBJ1-5
TGTGCCAGCAGTTATGGGCGGACAGCGACGCCTAACTATGGCTACACCTTC,CASSYGRTATPNYGYTF,TRBV6-5,many,NA,TRBJ1-2
TGCAGTGCTACACTCCAAGGGACCACACAAGAGACCCAGTACTTC,CSATLQGTTQETQYF,TRBV20-1,NA,NA,TRBJ2-5
TGTGCCAGCACCAGCCCGACGGGGTGGACTGAAGCTTTCTTT,CASTSPTGWTEAFF,TRBV28,many,NA,TRBJ1-1
TGTGCTAGTGGTCCGGACAGTTCCTATGGCTACACCTTC,CASGPDSSYGYTF,TRBV12-5,many,NA,TRBJ1-2
TGCGCCAGCAGCCAAGATCTCGCGGGAGGGCCCTACGAGCAGTACTTC,CASSQDLAGGPYEQYF,TRBV4-1,many,TRBD2,TRBJ2-7
TGTGCCTGGAGATCGGGACAGACAAACATTCAGTACTTC,CAWRSGQTNIQYF,TRBV30,many,TRBD1,TRBJ2-4
TGTGCCAGAGGGGGGTCGAGGACCGGGGAGCTGTTTTTT,CARGGSRTGELFF,TRBV2,many,NA,TRBJ2-2
TGTGCCAGTAGTATAGGGACGACCTCCTACGAGCAGTACTTC,CASSIGTTSYEQYF,TRBV19,many,NA,TRBJ2-7
TGTGCCAGCAGTTACGCGGCAGGGGCGCGCGTCCGTCCAGATACGCAGTATTTT,CASSYAAGARVRPDTQYF,TRBV6-2/TRBV6-3,many,NA,TRBJ2-3
TGTGCCAGCAGTTTATCGCCCGATTGGAGGGTTGGCAATCAGCCCCAGCATTTT,CASSLSPDWRVGNQPQHF,TRBV27,many,NA,TRBJ1-5
TGTGCCAGCAGTCTTCCCTTGGTAGCGGGAAGTCCAGAGACCCAGTACTTC,CASSLPLVAGSPETQYF,TRBV6-5,many,TRBD2,TRBJ2-5
TGTGCCAGCAGCTCTGCTCGGGACAGAGACGGCTACACCTTC,CASSSARDRDGYTF,TRBV11-3,many,TRBD1,TRBJ1-2
TGTGCCAGCGGGACTAGCGGGTGGAGCTCCTACGAGCAGTACTTC,CASGTSGWSSYEQYF,TRBV6-1,many,TRBD2,TRBJ2-7
TGTGCCAGCAGTGCGGGGAACAATCAGCCCCAGCATTTT,CASSAGNNQPQHF,TRBV2,NA,NA,TRBJ1-5
TGTGCCAGCAGCAGGGGGCGAGCTTCCTACGAGCAGTACTTC,CASSRGRASYEQYF,TRBV27,once,TRBD1,TRBJ2-7
TGTGCCAGCAGTTTGGGGAAGAACACTGAAGCTTTCTTT,CASSLGKNTEAFF,TRBV12-3/TRBV12-4,many,NA,TRBJ1-1
TGTGCCAGCAGCACTCTATCCGGCAACTATGGCTACACCTTC,CASSTLSGNYGYTF,TRBV9,many,NA,TRBJ1-2
TGTGCCAGTAGGACGTGGGACAGAAGCAATCAGCCCCAGCATTTT,CASRTWDRSNQPQHF,TRBV19,many,TRBD1,TRBJ1-5
TGTGCCTGGAGTGGGGGGCCTGGCACTGAAGCTTTCTTT,CAWSGGPGTEAFF,TRBV30,many,NA,TRBJ1-1
TGTGCCAGCAGCCAAGATCTTTTAACAGCTTTTAACTATGGCTACACCTTC,CASSQDLLTAFNYGYTF,TRBV4-2,many,NA,TRBJ1-2
TGCAGTGCTAGAGTCTCGGGGGGGGGACAGTCTCCCGTTCGGGGGGAGACCCAGTACTTC,CSARVSGGGQSPVRGETQYF,TRBV20-1,many,NA,TRBJ2-5
TGTGCCAGCAGTTTTCAACAGTACACTGAAGCTTTCTTT,CASSFQQYTEAFF,TRBV12-3/TRBV12-4,NA,NA,TRBJ1-1
TGTGCCTGGACAGGGGGCAGAGAGCAGTACTTC,CAWTGGREQYF,TRBV30,many,TRBD1,TRBJ2-7
TGCAGTGCTCCCAAACGGGGGGCTTTCTTT,CSAPKRGAFF,TRBV20-1,many,NA,TRBJ1-1
TGTGCCAGCAGCTTATACAGTGGCGAGCAGTACTTC,CASSLYSGEQYF,TRBV7-8,large,NA,TRBJ2-7
TGTGCCAGCAACGGACTAGCGGCTAACACCGGGGAGCTGTTTTTT,CASNGLAANTGELFF,TRBV2,many,TRBD2,TRBJ2-2
TGTGCCAGCAGCCGGTGGTCTAGCGGGGAAGAGACCCAGTACTTC,CASSRWSSGEETQYF,TRBV5-5,many,TRBD2,TRBJ2-5
TGTGCCATCAGCCAGGGACGGCGCTCTGGAAACACCATATATTTT,CAISQGRRSGNTIYF,TRBV10-3,many,NA,TRBJ1-3
TGCAGTGCTAGAGCAACAGGATTAACCTACGAGCAGTACTTC,CSARATGLTYEQYF,TRBV20-1,many,NA,TRBJ2-7
TGCAGTGCTAGTTACGGGACAGGGTTCGGCTACACCTTC,CSASYGTGFGYTF,TRBV20-1,many,TRBD1,TRBJ1-2
TGTGCCAGTAGTATAGCGACGACGAACACTGAAGCTTTCTTT,CASSIATTNTEAFF,TRBV19,many,NA,TRBJ1-1
TGTGCCAGCAGGTTAGCGGGAGGGCCCTCCTACGAGCAGTACTTC,CASRLAGGPSYEQYF,TRBV12-3/TRBV12-4,many,TRBD2,TRBJ2-7
TGTGCCAGCAGTTTAGGGAACAACGAGCAGTACTTC,CASSLGNNEQYF,TRBV12-3/TRBV12-4,many,NA,TRBJ2-7
TGCGCCAGCAGCTTGGTCGGGACAGGGCAATATGGCTACACCTTC,CASSLVGTGQYGYTF,TRBV5-1,many,TRBD1,TRBJ1-2